Listed below are T cell receptor beta chains from one sample, sequenced in a study of cytomegalovirus exposure and HLA in healthy donors. Produced via immunoSEQ multiplex PCR; TCRdb's table is partial and in-frame only. The sample yields about 140,000 clones, 60% to 85% seen once. Input material: PBMCs. The receptors here all came from a young man in good health and CMV-seronegative. CDR3s include the opening cysteine and the closing phenylalanine or tryptophan.

V gene	J gene	CDR3 protein
TRBV5-4	TRBJ1-2	CASSTGQNYGYTF
TRBV27	TRBJ1-4	CASTPRASTTNEKLFF
TRBV5-1	TRBJ1-2	CASSPAPGGNYGYTF
TRBV13	TRBJ1-3	CASGQGGAGNTIYF
TRBV6-1	TRBJ1-2	CASSGRDRGNYGYTF
TRBV5-5	TRBJ1-5	CASSRGTTGGINQPQHF
TRBV7-9	TRBJ2-7	CASSSPLAEDVSYEQYF
TRBV5-1	TRBJ1-1	CASSPNRNTEAFF
TRBV19	TRBJ1-5	CAISPDSSNQPQHF
TRBV19	TRBJ2-7	CASRGGSYEQYF
TRBV4-1	TRBJ1-6	CASSQDLASSYNSPLHF
TRBV5-5	TRBJ2-5	CASRIGQGVSLGRETQYF
TRBV2	TRBJ1-1	CASTDSTEAFF
TRBV28	TRBJ1-4	CASSLPAGKLFF
TRBV5-1	TRBJ2-1	CASSLADNEQFF
TRBV10-2	TRBJ2-1	CASSEGTGATEQFF
TRBV4-1	TRBJ2-1	CASSHPGTGPNEQFF
TRBV7-3	TRBJ2-5	CASSLTGGGGIETQYF
TRBV5-4	TRBJ1-2	CASSLLSDGYTF
TRBV27	TRBJ2-2	CASSLLALHLVAGANTGELFF
TRBV10-1	TRBJ2-3	CASSRTGSTDTQYF
TRBV5-1	TRBJ2-5	CASSLSLSGTQETQYF
TRBV11-2	TRBJ1-1	CASSFTGYTEAFF
TRBV20-1	TRBJ2-3	CSASPRDTQYF
TRBV29-1	-	CSGGDRLYEQYF
TRBV5-1	TRBJ2-1	CASSLGLAGGPPHEQFF
TRBV5-4	-	CASSSGGLAGITEQYF
TRBV6-4	TRBJ2-5	CASRSGRPETQYF
TRBV11-3	TRBJ2-2	CASSLGGVGTGELFF
TRBV18	TRBJ2-1	CASSPSGLELGEQFF
TRBV7-8	TRBJ2-3	CASSRGMVVSTDTQYF
TRBV30	TRBJ1-2	CAWSPSREGYTF
TRBV7-3	TRBJ1-3	CASSSTVVVPTIYF
TRBV29-1	TRBJ2-3	CSAGSGLDSTDTQYF
TRBV19	TRBJ2-1	CASSPGLAGDNEQFF
TRBV9	TRBJ2-1	CASSVVAGGLNEQFF
TRBV5-4	TRBJ2-7	CASSSGGLAGITEQYF
TRBV6-1	TRBJ1-2	CASSPGSGAWGYTF
TRBV27	TRBJ2-7	CASSIGQGGSYEQYF
TRBV5-1	TRBJ1-1	CASSLDRGTEAFF
TRBV9	TRBJ1-1	CASNRGGWTEAFF